The following is a TCR beta chain sequence with its context. Resolution of symptoms, clearance, or two negative PCRs was present in recovered Cohort 3 donors. The data derive from a study of blood T cell repertoires in COVID-19. At the level of the study: The origin of the acute and convalescent COVID-19 samples was the United States, Italy and Spain. T cells, B-cell-depleted T cells, or PBMCs provided the cDNA or gDNA that served as material.

The method was immunoSEQ multiplex PCR; TCRdb's version includes in-frame clones alone and lacks a portion of them. The table shows 150,000 to 200,000 clones, with approximately 91% occurring only once. Germline V gene lookup returns CDR1 MNHEY and CDR2 SMNVEV (reference sequence). This CDR3 contains 19 residues. Trimming at V came to 4 bases and at J to 4 bases, leaving 17 bases not matched to a gene. Sample: PBMCs or T cells enriched from blood (not recorded which). The rearrangement uses TRBV27 and TRBJ1-2; 11 bases map to TRBD1. This clonotype was obtained from a woman aged 18-29 years who had recovered from COVID-19. The CDR3 loop reads CASSSTETPGQGVVYGYTF. CDR3 bases: TGTGCCAGCAGTTCCACAGAGACCCCGGGACAGGGGGTCGTCTATGGCTACACCTTC.